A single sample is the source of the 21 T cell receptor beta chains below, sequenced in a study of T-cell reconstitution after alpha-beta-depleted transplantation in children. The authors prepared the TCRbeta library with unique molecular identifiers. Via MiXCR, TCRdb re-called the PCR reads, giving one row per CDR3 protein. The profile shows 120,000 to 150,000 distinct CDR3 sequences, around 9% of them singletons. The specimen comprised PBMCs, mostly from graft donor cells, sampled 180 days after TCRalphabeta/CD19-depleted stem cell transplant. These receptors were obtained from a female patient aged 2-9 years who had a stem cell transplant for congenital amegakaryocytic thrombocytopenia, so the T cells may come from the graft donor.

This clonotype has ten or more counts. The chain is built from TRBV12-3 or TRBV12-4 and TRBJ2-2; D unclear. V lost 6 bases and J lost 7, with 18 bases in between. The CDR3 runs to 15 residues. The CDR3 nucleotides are TGTGCCAGCAGACGAACCGGGCCCCAAGGCGGGGAGCTGTTTTTT. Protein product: CASRRTGPQGGELFF.

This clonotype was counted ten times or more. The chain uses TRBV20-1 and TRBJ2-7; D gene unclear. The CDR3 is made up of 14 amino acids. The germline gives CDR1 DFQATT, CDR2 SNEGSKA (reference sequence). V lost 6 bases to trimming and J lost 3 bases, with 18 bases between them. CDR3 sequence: CSATRVPVNYEQYF. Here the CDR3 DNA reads TGCAGTGCCACTCGGGTCCCGGTTAACTACGAGCAGTACTTC.

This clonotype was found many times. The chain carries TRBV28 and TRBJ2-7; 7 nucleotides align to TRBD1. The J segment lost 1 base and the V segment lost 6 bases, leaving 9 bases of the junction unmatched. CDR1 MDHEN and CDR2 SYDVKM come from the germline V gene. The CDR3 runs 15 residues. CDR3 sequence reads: CASSHKTGSSYEQYF. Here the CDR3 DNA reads TGTGCCAGCAGCCATAAGACAGGGTCGTCCTACGAGCAGTACTTC.

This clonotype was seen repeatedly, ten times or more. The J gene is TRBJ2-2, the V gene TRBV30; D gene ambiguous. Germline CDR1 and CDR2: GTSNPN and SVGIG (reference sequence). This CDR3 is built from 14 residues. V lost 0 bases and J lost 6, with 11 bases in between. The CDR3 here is CAWSVSRAAGELFF. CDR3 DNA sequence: TGTGCCTGGAGTGTATCTCGAGCAGCCGGGGAGCTGTTTTTT.

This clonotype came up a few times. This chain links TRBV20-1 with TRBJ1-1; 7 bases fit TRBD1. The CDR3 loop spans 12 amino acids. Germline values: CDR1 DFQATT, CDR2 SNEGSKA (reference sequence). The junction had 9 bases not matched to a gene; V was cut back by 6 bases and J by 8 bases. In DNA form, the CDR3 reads TGCAGTGCACCGAGACAGGGTTTCGAAGCTTTCTTT. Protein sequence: CSAPRQGFEAFF.

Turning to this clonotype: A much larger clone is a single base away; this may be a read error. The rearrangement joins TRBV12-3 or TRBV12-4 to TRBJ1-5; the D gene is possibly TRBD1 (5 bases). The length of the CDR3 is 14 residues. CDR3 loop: CASSLGQQIQPHHF. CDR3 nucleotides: TGTGCCAGCAGTTTAGGACAGCAAATACAGCCCCATCATTTT.

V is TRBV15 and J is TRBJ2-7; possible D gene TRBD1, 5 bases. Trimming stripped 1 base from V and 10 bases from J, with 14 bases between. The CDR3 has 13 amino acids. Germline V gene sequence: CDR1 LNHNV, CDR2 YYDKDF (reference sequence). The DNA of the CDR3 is TGTGCCACCAGCAGAGTCAGGACATCTGAACAGTACTTC. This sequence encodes CATSRVRTSEQYF.

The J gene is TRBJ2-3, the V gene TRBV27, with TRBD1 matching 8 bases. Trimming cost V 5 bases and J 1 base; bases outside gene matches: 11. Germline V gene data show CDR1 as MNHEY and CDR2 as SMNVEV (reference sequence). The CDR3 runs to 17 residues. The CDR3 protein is CASSPTSVDRGTDTQYF. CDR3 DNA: TGTGCCAGCAGTCCCACCTCCGTGGACAGGGGCACAGATACGCAGTATTTT.

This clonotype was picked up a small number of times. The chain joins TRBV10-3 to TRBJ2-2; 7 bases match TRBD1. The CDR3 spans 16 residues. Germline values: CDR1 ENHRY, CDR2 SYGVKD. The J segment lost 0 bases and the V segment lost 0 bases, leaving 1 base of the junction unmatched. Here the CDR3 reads CAISESDRANTGELFF. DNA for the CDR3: TGTGCCATCAGTGAGTCCGACAGGGCGAACACCGGGGAGCTGTTTTTT.

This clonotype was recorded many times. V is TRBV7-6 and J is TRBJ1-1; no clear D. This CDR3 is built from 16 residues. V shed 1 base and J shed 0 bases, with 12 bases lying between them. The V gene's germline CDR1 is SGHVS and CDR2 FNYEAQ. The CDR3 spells CASSLGTSSMNTEAFF. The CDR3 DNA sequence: TGTGCCAGCAGCTTAGGAACAAGTTCCATGAACACTGAAGCTTTCTTT.

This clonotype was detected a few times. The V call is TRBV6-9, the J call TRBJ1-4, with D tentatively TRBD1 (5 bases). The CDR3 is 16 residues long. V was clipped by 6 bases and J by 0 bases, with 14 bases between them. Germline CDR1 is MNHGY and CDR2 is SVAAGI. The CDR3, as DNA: TGTGCCAGCAGAATTCGGGGGACCCCAACTAATGAAAAACTGTTTTTT. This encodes CASRIRGTPTNEKLFF.

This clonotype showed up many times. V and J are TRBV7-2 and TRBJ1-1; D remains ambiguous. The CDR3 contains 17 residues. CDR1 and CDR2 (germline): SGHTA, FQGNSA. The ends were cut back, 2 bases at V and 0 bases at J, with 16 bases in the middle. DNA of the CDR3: TGTGCCAGCAGCTTAAGGGCAGCGTCCCCAATGAACACTGAAGCTTTCTTT. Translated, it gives CASSLRAASPMNTEAFF.

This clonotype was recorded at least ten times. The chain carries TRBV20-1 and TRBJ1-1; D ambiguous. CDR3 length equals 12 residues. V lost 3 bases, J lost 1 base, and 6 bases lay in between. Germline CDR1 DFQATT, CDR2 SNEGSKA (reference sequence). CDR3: CSARYKNTEAFF. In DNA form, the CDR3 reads TGCAGTGCTAGGTACAAGAACACTGAAGCTTTCTTT.

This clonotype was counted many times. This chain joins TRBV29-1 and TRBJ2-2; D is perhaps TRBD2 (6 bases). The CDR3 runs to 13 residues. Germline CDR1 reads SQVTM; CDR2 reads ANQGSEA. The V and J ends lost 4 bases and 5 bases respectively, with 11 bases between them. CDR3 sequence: CSVVAGRTGELFF. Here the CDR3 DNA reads TGCAGCGTTGTCGCGGGACGGACCGGGGAGCTGTTTTTT.

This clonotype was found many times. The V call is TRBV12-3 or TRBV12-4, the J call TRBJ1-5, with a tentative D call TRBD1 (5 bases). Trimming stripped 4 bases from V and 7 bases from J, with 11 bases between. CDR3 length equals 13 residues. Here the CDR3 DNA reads TGTGCCAGCAGTTATGGGGCGCGGCAGCCCCAGCATTTT. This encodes CASSYGARQPQHF.

CDR3 loop: CASNQDGGLGRSEQYF. Here the CDR3 DNA reads TGTGCCAGCAACCAAGATGGCGGGCTAGGGCGTTCCGAGCAGTACTTC. The chain combines TRBV7-2 with TRBJ2-7; possible D gene TRBD2, 5 bases. V gave up 7 bases and J gave up 6 bases, with 25 bases separating them. The CDR3 extends over 16 amino acids. The germline V gene encodes CDR1 SGHTA and CDR2 FQGNSA.

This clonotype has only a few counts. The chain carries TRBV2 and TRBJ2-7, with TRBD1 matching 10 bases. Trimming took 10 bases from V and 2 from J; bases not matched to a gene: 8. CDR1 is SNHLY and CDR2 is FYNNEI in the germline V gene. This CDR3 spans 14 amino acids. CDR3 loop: CATKMTGGAYEQYF. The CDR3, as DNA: TGTGCCACCAAAATGACAGGGGGCGCCTACGAGCAGTACTTC. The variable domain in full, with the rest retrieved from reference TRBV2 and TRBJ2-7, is EPEVTQTPSHQVTQMGQEVILRCVPISNHLYFYWYRQILGQKVEFLVSFYNNEISEKSEIFDDQFSVERPDGSNFTLKIRSTKLEDSAMYFCATKMTGGAYEQYFGPGTRLTVT.

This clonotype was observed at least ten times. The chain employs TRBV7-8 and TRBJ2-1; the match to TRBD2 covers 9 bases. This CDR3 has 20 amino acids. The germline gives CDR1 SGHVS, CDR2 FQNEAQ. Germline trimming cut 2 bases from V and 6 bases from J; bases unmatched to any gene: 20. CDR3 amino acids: CASSLLPGLAGGPLSNEQFF. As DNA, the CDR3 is TGTGCCAGCAGCTTACTTCCGGGACTAGCAGGAGGTCCCCTCTCCAATGAGCAGTTCTTC.

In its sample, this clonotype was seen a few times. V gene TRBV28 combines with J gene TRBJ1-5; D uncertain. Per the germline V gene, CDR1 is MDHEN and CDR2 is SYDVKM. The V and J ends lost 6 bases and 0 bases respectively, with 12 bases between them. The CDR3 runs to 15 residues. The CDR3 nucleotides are TGTGCCAGCAGCCTTTTTCTGGTTAGCAATCAGCCCCAGCATTTT. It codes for CASSLFLVSNQPQHF. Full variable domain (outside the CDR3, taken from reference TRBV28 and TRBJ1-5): DVKVTQSSRYLVKRTGEKVFLECVQDMDHENMFWYRQDPGLGLRLIYFSYDVKMKEKGDIPEGYSVSREKKERFSLILESASTNQTSMYLCASSLFLVSNQPQHFGDGTRLSIL.

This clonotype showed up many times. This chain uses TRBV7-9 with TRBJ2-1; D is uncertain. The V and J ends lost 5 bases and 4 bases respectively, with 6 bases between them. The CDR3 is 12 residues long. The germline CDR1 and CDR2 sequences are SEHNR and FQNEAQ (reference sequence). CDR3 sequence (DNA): TGTGCCAGCAGCGTGGAGTACAATGAGCAGTTCTTC. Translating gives CASSVEYNEQFF.

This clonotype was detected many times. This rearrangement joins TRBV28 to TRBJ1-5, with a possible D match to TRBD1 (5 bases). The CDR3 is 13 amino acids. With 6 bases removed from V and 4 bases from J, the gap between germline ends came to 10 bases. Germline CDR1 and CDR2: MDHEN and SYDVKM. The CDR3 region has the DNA TGTGCCAGCAGCTTTGGGGGAAATCAGCCCCAGCATTTT. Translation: CASSFGGNQPQHF. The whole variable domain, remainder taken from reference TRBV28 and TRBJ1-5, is DVKVTQSSRYLVKRTGEKVFLECVQDMDHENMFWYRQDPGLGLRLIYFSYDVKMKEKGDIPEGYSVSREKKERFSLILESASTNQTSMYLCASSFGGNQPQHFGDGTRLSIL.